This T cell receptor (beta chain) was retrieved from a study of blood T cell repertoires in COVID-19. The protocol was immunoSEQ multiplex PCR, while the TCRdb copy is restricted to in-frame clones and leaves out a portion. The sample lists more than 300,000 clones; approximately 87% were seen once. The CDR3 has 15 residues. Germline CDR1 MNHEY, CDR2 SVGEGT. Trimming pared 2 bases from V and 0 bases from J, leaving 7 bases between. The chain uses TRBV6-2 or TRBV6-3 and TRBJ2-2; D is undetermined. The TCR sequence derives from a woman aged 30 to 39 with COVID-19, enrolled during active disease. The sample consisted of peripheral blood. CDR3 residues: CASSYVTPNTGELFF. CDR3 DNA sequence: TGTGCCAGCAGTTACGTAACACCGAACACCGGGGAGCTGTTTTTT.